This T cell receptor beta chain was recovered during a study of blood T cells in healthy people across ages. Study information: Capture via template switching afforded approximately one barcoded beta molecule per two T cells.

The CDR3 totals 14 residues. Germline loops: CDR1 SQVTM, CDR2 ANQGSEA. Trimming took 8 bases from V and 1 from J, leaving 16 bases between them. Worth noting for this clonotype: Its antigen remains unidentified.

The second PCR ran about 6 to 12 cycles with a sample-barcoded 5' primer and J-beta primers. Every molecule of cDNA carried a tag from a template-switch adaptor with 12 random nucleotides. Via MiXCR, TCRdb re-called the 5' RACE reads, giving one row per CDR3 protein. Among about 940,000 distinct CDR3 sequences listed, roughly 43% were seen once. Caucasian individuals from Russia who were healthy and aged about 6 to 95 acted as donors. General study points: Diversity figures based on one million T cells were deemed too low.

The sample taken for sequencing was blood. V and J are TRBV29-1 and TRBJ2-3; D is ambiguous. This clonotype was obtained from a young man in good health. The CDR3 DNA follows: TGCAGCCCACACGGGTGGGTTGGCACAGATACGCAGTATTTT. It encodes CSPHGWVGTDTQYF.